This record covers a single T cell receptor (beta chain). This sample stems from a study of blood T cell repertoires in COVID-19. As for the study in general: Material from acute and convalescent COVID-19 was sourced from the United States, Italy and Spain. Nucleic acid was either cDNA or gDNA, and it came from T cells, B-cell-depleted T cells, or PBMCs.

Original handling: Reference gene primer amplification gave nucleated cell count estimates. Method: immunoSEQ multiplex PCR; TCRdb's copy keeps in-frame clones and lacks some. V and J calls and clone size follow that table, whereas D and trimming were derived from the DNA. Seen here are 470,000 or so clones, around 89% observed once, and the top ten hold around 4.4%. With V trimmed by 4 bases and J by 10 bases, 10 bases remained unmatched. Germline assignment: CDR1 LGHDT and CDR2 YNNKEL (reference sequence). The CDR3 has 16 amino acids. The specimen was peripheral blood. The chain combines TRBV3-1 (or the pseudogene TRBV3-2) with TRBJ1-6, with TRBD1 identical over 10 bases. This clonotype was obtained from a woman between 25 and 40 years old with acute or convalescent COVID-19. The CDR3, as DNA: TGTGCCAGCAGCCGACAGGGGGCCACAGGTCGGTCACCCCTCCACTTT. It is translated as CASSRQGATGRSPLHF.